This paragraph reports one T cell receptor (beta chain). In this sample, this clone turned up a few times. This clone's antigen is unknown. Base qualities are not recorded, but no much larger clone differs from it by a single base. The trial excluded patients who had a history of autoimmune disease or who were on systemic immunosuppression. Peripheral blood for TCR sequencing was collected from all dose cohorts at baseline, on cycle 4 day 1, and on cycle 7 day 1. Samples came from an open-label, multicenter, first-in-human phase I dose-escalation trial of ivuxolimab. Adults with locally advanced or metastatic melanoma, renal cell, hepatocellular, or head and neck squamous cell carcinoma were enrolled in the trial. CD4+ and CD8+ T cells were sorted separately from peripheral blood before TCR sequencing. The data were taken from a study of OX40 agonist ivuxolimab in advanced cancers. General notes on the study: The costimulatory receptor OX40 (CD134) was targeted by ivuxolimab, a fully human IgG2 agonistic monoclonal antibody. Intravenous ivuxolimab was administered to patients every 2 weeks at six dose levels: 0.01, 0.1, 0.3, 1.5, 3 and 10 mg/kg. Of the 50 or so patients in dose escalation, about 20 had hepatocellular carcinoma, around 15 had melanoma, 9 had renal cell carcinoma and 9 had head and neck cancer. In the dose-escalation cohort, around 80% of patients were male, and the mean age was roughly 60 years with a range of roughly 20 to 80. Prior anti-PD-1, anti-PD-L1 or anti-CTLA-4 therapy was permitted, and checkpoint inhibitors had been received by around 39% of dose-escalation patients. Partial responses occurred in three dose-escalation patients, of whom one had hepatocellular carcinoma and two had cutaneous melanoma. Peripheral TCRbeta sequencing aimed to test whether ivuxolimab altered TCR sequence diversity and caused clonal T-cell expansion. The paper reports the monotherapy dose-escalation portion (N ≈ 50 patients) of the phase I ivuxolimab trial.

Cut back by 6 bases and 1 base, the V and J ends lie 6 bases apart. CDR1 and CDR2, looked up from the germline V gene, are KGHSH and LQKENI. The CDR3 runs 13 amino acids, cysteine and phenylalanine included. Left in the record is the CDR3 DNA by itself, 39 bases read in frame from the first base. Results the study describes overall, beyond this receptor: Clonal expansion of both CD4+ and CD8+ blood T cells was observed from baseline to week 6 at doses 0.1 to 3.0 mg/kg. Antigen specificity was not determined for the clonally expanded peripheral T cells. Low levels of normalized T-cell clonal expansion were also seen in some patients who did not respond. In the 0.1-3.0 mg/kg groups, partial responders had among the lowest normalized peripheral clonal expansion, particularly in CD8+ T cells. After ivuxolimab, expanded clones were on average more numerous among CD8+ T cells than among CD4+ T cells.

To sequence the TCRbeta CDR3 region, genomic DNA was isolated from the sorted cells. The immunoSEQ Assay was used to sequence the TCRbeta CDR3 regions. TCRdb mirrors the immuneACCESS table, restricted to in-frame sequences. Some clones are absent from its copies; in checked studies, under half trace to an unresolved V gene, and the reason for the others is unknown. The sample data list about 36,000 clones, and approximately 81% of these were observed just once. The ten largest make up roughly 13% of the sample. This sequence originates from an adult with an advanced solid tumor such as melanoma, head and neck, liver or kidney cancer. The source was CD4+ or CD8+ T cells sorted from blood, collected in a trial of the OX40 agonist ivuxolimab. The chain links TRBV18 with TRBJ2-2, with the D gene call left open. The CDR3 reads CASSPLNTGELFF. The nucleotide sequence is TGTGCCAGCTCTCCGCTGAACACCGGGGAGCTGTTTTTT. With the rest looked up from the reference TRBV18 and TRBJ2-2 genes rather than sequenced, the full variable domain is NAGVMQNPRHLVRRRGQEARLRCSPMKGHSHVYWYRQLPEEGLKFMVYLQKENIIDESGMPKERFSAEFPKEGPSILRIQQVVRGDSAAYFCASSPLNTGELFFGEGSRLTVL.